This T cell receptor beta chain was obtained from a study of beta chain features in type 1 diabetes. Blood was collected once per donor into heparin, averaging approximately 110 mL. Since all of the isolated RNA was reverse transcribed, expressed TCRB transcripts were what got sequenced. Regulatory, naive and central memory T cell samples averaged approximately 3.4 million reads. Assay used: immunoSEQ multiplex PCR; TCRdb lists only in-frame clones, some missing. The profile shows nearly 700,000 clones, around an eighth of them singletons. Study-level findings and limits: When Type 1 diabetes patients were examined, their TCRB CDR3s proved moderately but significantly shorter in all four CD4+ subsets. Insertions were fewer and deletions more numerous at VDJ junctions in type 1 diabetes patients.

Regarding this clone: Its antigen is unidentified.

The sequence was obtained from a man younger than 35 with type 1 diabetes. The sequenced material came from naive CD4+ T cells from blood.

DNA of the CDR3: TGTGCCAGCTCACCCCAGACAGGGGCGTTTGACGAGCAGTACTTC. Protein: CASSPQTGAFDEQYF. The chain is built from TRBV18 and TRBJ2-7; 8 positions agree with TRBD1. CDR3 length: 15 residues. From germline, CDR1 is KGHSH and CDR2 LQKENI. Unmatched junction bases numbered 9, after V lost 3 bases and J lost 5 bases.